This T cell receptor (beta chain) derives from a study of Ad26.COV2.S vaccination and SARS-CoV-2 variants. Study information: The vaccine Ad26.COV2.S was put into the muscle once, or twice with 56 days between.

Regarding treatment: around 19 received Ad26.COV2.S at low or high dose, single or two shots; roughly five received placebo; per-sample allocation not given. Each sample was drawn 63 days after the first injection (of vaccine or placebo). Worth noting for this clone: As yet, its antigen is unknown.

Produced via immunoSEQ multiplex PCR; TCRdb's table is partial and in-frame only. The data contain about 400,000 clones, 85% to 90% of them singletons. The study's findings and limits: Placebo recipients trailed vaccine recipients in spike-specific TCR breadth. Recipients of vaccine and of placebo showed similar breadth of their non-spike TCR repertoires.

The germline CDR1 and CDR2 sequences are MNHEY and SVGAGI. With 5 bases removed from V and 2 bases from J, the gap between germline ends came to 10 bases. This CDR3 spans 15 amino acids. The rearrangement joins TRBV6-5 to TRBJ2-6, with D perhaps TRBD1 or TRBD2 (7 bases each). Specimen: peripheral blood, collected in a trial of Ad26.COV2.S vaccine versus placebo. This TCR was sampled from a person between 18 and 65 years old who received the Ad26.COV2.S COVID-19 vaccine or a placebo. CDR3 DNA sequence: TGTGCCAGCAGTCAGGGGGGGCCTGGGGCCAACGTCCTGACTTTC. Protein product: CASSQGGPGANVLTF.